The T cell receptor beta chain under discussion was sequenced for a study of control samples from healthy donors and cancer patients. TCRdb's copy holds only in-frame clones and misses some; the assay was immunoSEQ multiplex PCR. The repertoire holds about 160,000 clones, with around 96% as singletons. Germline CDR1 reads MDHEN; CDR2 reads SYDVKM. This CDR3 has 17 residues. V lost 5 bases and J lost 2, with 19 bases in between. This clone was counted once. This TCR was recovered from a woman aged 25 to 39 in good health. The chain has TRBV28 and TRBJ2-4; tentative D call: TRBD2 (5 bases). The source material was blood. The CDR3 loop is CASSTQQLDGTKNIQYF. The DNA of the CDR3 is TGTGCCAGCAGTACCCAACAACTAGACGGGACCAAAAACATTCAGTACTTC.